This TCR beta chain is drawn from a study of blood T cell repertoires in COVID-19. About the research overall: Samples taken during acute and convalescent COVID-19 were collected in the United States, Italy and Spain. The cDNA or gDNA used as material had been derived from T cells, B-cell-depleted T cells, or PBMCs.

CDR1 is WSHSY and CDR2 is SAAADI in the germline V gene. The junction had 10 bases not matched to a gene; V was cut back by 3 bases and J by 4 bases. The CDR3 consists of 17 residues. In the authors' methods: Amplified reference gene primers provided the basis for estimating nucleated cell counts. Measured with immunoSEQ multiplex PCR; TCRdb has only the in-frame clones, and not every one. V, J and clone size were drawn from that table, and D and trimming were deduced from the DNA. The table includes around 310,000 clones, around nine tenths detected once. The sequenced sample consisted of peripheral blood. This sequence was found in a woman aged 55-69 years with acute or convalescent COVID-19. The chain joins TRBV10-2 to TRBJ2-1, with 9 nucleotides matching TRBD1. CDR3 in DNA: TGCGCCAGCAGTGACCGCCTCCGGGACAGGGTGTACAATGAGCAGTTCTTC. The encoded protein is CASSDRLRDRVYNEQFF.